These 23 T cell receptor beta chains were sequenced from one sample in a study of T-cell reconstitution after alpha-beta-depleted transplantation in children. Molecular barcoding with unique molecular identifiers was used for the TCRbeta library. One entry per CDR3 protein, called by TCRdb with MiXCR from the PCR reads. The data show roughly 490,000 distinct CDR3 sequences, more than 9.5% seen once. Sequencing used PBMCs, mostly from graft donor cells, obtained 180 days after TCRalphabeta/CD19-depleted stem cell transplant. These receptors were collected from a female patient younger than 10 who had a stem cell transplant for aplastic anemia, so the T cells may come from the graft donor.

The chain links TRBV18 to TRBJ2-7; 8 bases match TRBD1. Trimming took 1 base from V and 4 from J; bases not matched to a gene: 6. CDR1 and CDR2 (germline): KGHSH, LQKENI. The CDR3 has 15 amino acids. The CDR3 sequence: CASSPQGTGFYEQYF. In DNA, the CDR3 is TGTGCCAGCTCACCACAAGGGACAGGATTTTACGAGCAGTACTTC.

This clonotype was observed a handful of times. This chain uses TRBV14 with TRBJ2-7; D is unresolved. The CDR3 is 17 residues long. Trimming shortened V by 3 bases and J by 0 bases, and 18 bases separated the two germline ends. Germline-derived CDR1 and CDR2 are SGHDN and FVKESK. The CDR3 nucleotides are TGTGCCAGCAGCCAGAGATACTTACTGGGAAGCTCCTACGAGCAGTACTTC. It encodes CASSQRYLLGSSYEQYF.

Remarks on this clonotype: Its ends do not fully match the called genes, so a read error is possible. This rearrangement joins TRBV6-2 or TRBV6-3 to TRBJ2-1; D is perhaps TRBD2 (5 bases). In germline, CDR1 is MNHEY, CDR2 SVGEGT. CDR3 length equals 14 residues. The CDR3 reads CASRPFQSLREHFF. CDR3 in DNA: TGTGCCAGCAGGCCCTTTCAGTCTTTGAGGGAGCATTTCTTC.

Only a few counts were recorded for this clonotype. The gene calls are TRBV4-1 and TRBJ2-5; D gene ambiguous. The CDR3 covers 15 residues. Germline CDR1 MGHRA, CDR2 YSYEKL. V lost 0 bases and J 7 bases, leaving 15 bases between the germline ends. CDR3 DNA: TGCGCCAGCAGCCAAGATAGGGCTCGGCAGCGGACCCAGTACTTC. It is translated as CASSQDRARQRTQYF.

This clonotype occurred a few times. The rearrangement joins TRBV20-1 to TRBJ2-1; 7 bases map to TRBD1. The CDR3 has 14 residues. V was pared by 5 bases and J by 3 bases, with 7 bases of the junction left unmatched. The germline V gene encodes CDR1 DFQATT and CDR2 SNEGSKA (reference sequence). Written as DNA, the CDR3 is TGCAGTGCTTCCCCCGGGACAGACTACAATGAGCAGTTCTTC. It encodes CSASPGTDYNEQFF.

In its sample, this clonotype was seen many times. This rearrangement joins TRBV20-1 to TRBJ1-2; D uncertain. Germline V lookup: CDR1 DFQATT, CDR2 SNEGSKA (reference sequence). The V end lost 6 bases, the J end lost 4 bases, and 15 bases lay between the germline ends. This CDR3 comprises 13 residues. CDR3 region: CSAHTVGGYGYTF. CDR3 sequence (DNA): TGCAGTGCCCATACCGTGGGAGGCTATGGCTACACCTTC.

The V call is TRBV5-6, the J call TRBJ1-5; 9 bases line up with TRBD1. Trimming at V came to 2 bases and at J to 1 base, leaving 10 bases not matched to a gene. In germline, CDR1 is SGHDT, CDR2 YYEEEE. The CDR3 runs 18 residues. Written as DNA, the CDR3 is TGTGCCAGCAGCTTTAACCCCGGGACAGGGATGAGCAATCAGCCCCAGCATTTT. Its protein product is CASSFNPGTGMSNQPQHF. Full variable domain (outside the CDR3, taken from reference TRBV5-6 and TRBJ1-5): DAGVTQSPTHLIKTRGQQVTLRCSPKSGHDTVSWYQQALGQGPQFIFQYYEEEERQRGNFPDRFSGHQFPNYSSELNVNALLLGDSALYLCASSFNPGTGMSNQPQHFGDGTRLSIL.

For the CDR3, the DNA is TGTGCCAGCAGCTCATATGGACTAGCGGGAGACAATGAGCAGTTCTTC. Its translation is CASSSYGLAGDNEQFF. The chain carries TRBV7-3 and TRBJ2-1; 13 nucleotides align to TRBD2. Germline lookup yields CDR1 SGHTA and CDR2 FQGTGA. The J segment lost 5 bases and the V segment lost 4 bases, leaving 5 bases of the junction unmatched. The CDR3 covers 16 residues.

The chain employs TRBV10-3 and TRBJ2-1; 12 bases are shared with TRBD2. The CDR3 extends over 15 amino acids. Trimming cost V 4 bases and J 7 bases; bases outside gene matches: 5. The germline V gene has CDR1 ENHRY and CDR2 SYGVKD. The CDR3 region has the DNA TGTGCCATCAGTGTAACTAGCGGGAGGACGAATGAGCAGTTCTTC. This encodes CAISVTSGRTNEQFF.

V usage is TRBV5-1 and J usage is TRBJ2-3; no definite D call. CDR1 is SGHRS, CDR2 YFSETQ, per germline. CDR3 length: 13 amino acids. V lost 4 bases, J lost 3 bases, and 9 bases lay in between. DNA for the CDR3: TGCGCCAGCAGCACCTCAAGGACAGATACGCAGTATTTT. Translated, it gives CASSTSRTDTQYF.

The chain is built from TRBV29-1 and TRBJ1-2; D uncertain. The germline CDR1 and CDR2 sequences are SQVTM and ANQGSEA. The germline V and J ends were trimmed by 6 bases and 4 bases, with 15 bases remaining between them. The CDR3 length is 13 residues. DNA for the CDR3: TGCAGCGTCCTAGCAGAGCTCAGCTATGGCTACACCTTC. It encodes CSVLAELSYGYTF.

In this sample, this clonotype turned up a few times. The J gene is TRBJ2-7, the V gene TRBV4-1; D might be TRBD2 (7 bases). This CDR3 region has 14 residues. The V gene lost 0 bases and the J gene lost 7 bases, with 13 bases spanning the gap. Germline V CDR1 and CDR2: MGHRA, YSYEKL. The CDR3 nucleotides read TGCGCCAGCAGCCAAGAACGGGGGGCAAGAGAGCAGTACGTC. The encoded protein is CASSQERGAREQYV.

This clonotype was seen repeatedly, ten times or more. The V call is TRBV9, the J call TRBJ1-5; D is unresolved. The V gene lost 2 bases and the J gene lost 1 base, with 7 bases spanning the gap. The V gene's germline CDR1 is SGDLS and CDR2 YYNGEE. CDR3 length: 14 amino acids. CDR3 nucleotides: TGTGCCAGCAGCGTTGCGGGCAGCAATCAGCCCCAGCATTTT. Protein product: CASSVAGSNQPQHF.

This clonotype was counted a few times. The chain combines TRBV27 with TRBJ2-1; D may be TRBD1 or TRBD2 (5 bases each). CDR3 size: 16 residues. Trimming stripped 5 bases from V and 7 bases from J, with 21 bases between. The germline V gene has CDR1 MNHEY and CDR2 SMNVEV (reference sequence). CDR3 in DNA: TGTGCCAGCAGTGCCCTTTTGGGGGAGATGATGAATGAGCAGTTCTTC. Its translation: CASSALLGEMMNEQFF.

V and J are TRBV7-3 and TRBJ2-3; TRBD2 aligns across 9 bases. This CDR3 spans 17 amino acids. Germline CDR1 is SGHTA and CDR2 is FQGTGA. V trimming: 1 base; J trimming: 6 bases; junction bases outside the gene matches: 11. This CDR3 reads CASSLIGASGTPDTQYF. The CDR3 coding sequence is TGTGCCAGCAGCTTAATAGGGGCTAGCGGGACGCCCGATACGCAGTATTTT.

In this sample, this clonotype turned up many times. The CDR3 loop is CASSQEVGRSYNEQFF. The CDR3 nucleotides are TGCGCCAGCAGCCAAGAGGTCGGGCGGAGTTACAATGAGCAGTTCTTC. The chain joins TRBV4-1 to TRBJ2-1; D is ambiguous. The germline V and J ends were trimmed by 0 bases and 4 bases, with 13 bases remaining between them. CDR1 is MGHRA, CDR2 YSYEKL, per germline. The CDR3 runs 16 residues.

Concerning this clonotype itself: This sequence may be a read error, since a much larger clone differs from it by one base. The conserved final phenylalanine or tryptophan is absent from the CDR3, which likely points to a read error. The chain links TRBV7-2 to TRBJ2-3; D unresolved. Germline V gene sequence: CDR1 SGHTA, CDR2 FQGNSA. The CDR3 covers 17 residues. V lost 1 base and J lost 0, with 14 bases in between. CDR3 loop: CASSLGFSGLSTDTQYL. CDR3 bases: TGTGCCAGCAGCTTAGGATTCTCTGGATTAAGCACAGATACGCAGTATTTG.

For the CDR3, the DNA is TGTGCCAGCAGTACAGGGGTTTCGGCCAAAAACATTCAGTACTTC. It translates to CASSTGVSAKNIQYF. The J gene is TRBJ2-4, the V gene TRBV12-3 or TRBV12-4, with 7 positions matching TRBD1. The CDR3 is made up of 15 amino acids. Trimming took 5 bases from V and 1 from J; bases not matched to a gene: 5.

The V gene is TRBV7-8, the J gene TRBJ1-5, with a possible D match to TRBD1 (5 bases). CDR1 and CDR2 from the germline V gene are SGHVS and FQNEAQ. With 1 base removed from V and 6 bases from J, the gap between germline ends came to 16 bases. The CDR3 length is 16 residues. The CDR3 protein is CASSLGAGSGGQPQHF. DNA for the CDR3: TGTGCCAGCAGCTTAGGGGCCGGCTCCGGGGGTCAGCCCCAGCATTTT.

This clonotype turned up a few times. This chain connects TRBV29-1 to TRBJ2-1; 14 bases are a match to TRBD2. Germline assignment: CDR1 SQVTM and CDR2 ANQGSEA. The CDR3 consists of 14 residues. Trimming took 7 bases from V and 9 from J; bases not matched to a gene: 8. This CDR3 is CSAAGTSGSSEQFF. Written as DNA, the CDR3 is TGCAGCGCTGCCGGGACTAGCGGGAGCTCTGAGCAGTTCTTC.

This clonotype was observed a handful of times. V and J are TRBV29-1 and TRBJ2-5; TRBD1 or TRBD2 may be the D gene (5 bases each). The V end lost 4 bases, the J end lost 4 bases, and 7 bases lay between the germline ends. The germline CDR1 and CDR2 sequences are SQVTM and ANQGSEA. This CDR3 has 11 residues. DNA for the CDR3: TGCAGCGTTGGGGGACCAGAGACCCAGTACTTC. Its protein is CSVGGPETQYF.

This clonotype was observed a few times. This chain joins TRBV7-2 and TRBJ2-1; D is undetermined. The CDR3 runs 13 residues. From germline, CDR1 is SGHTA and CDR2 FQGNSA. Trimming took off 4 bases at V and 7 bases at J, with 11 bases between the two ends. CDR3 DNA: TGTGCCAGCAGCTCTACCCTAATTAATGAGCAGTTCTTC. Translated, it gives CASSSTLINEQFF.

This clonotype came up many times. The V call is TRBV4-1, the J call TRBJ2-7; D remains unclear. V lost 3 bases to trimming and J lost 4 bases, with 10 bases between them. The CDR3 is 13 residues long. Germline-derived CDR1 and CDR2 are MGHRA and YSYEKL. The CDR3: CASSHPLGYEQYF. CDR3 bases: TGCGCCAGCAGCCATCCCCTGGGGTACGAGCAGTACTTC.